The source of this TCR beta chain is a study of immune heterogeneity within non-small cell lung tumors. TCR beta CDR3 was amplified by multiplex PCR, first round nine to ten cycles, 32 V and 13 J primers. TCRdb reanalysed the multiplex PCR reads using MiXCR and keeps one entry per CDR3 protein. The table shows 5,000 to 6,500 distinct CDR3 sequences, with around 23% occurring only once. The table lists this clonotype with a few counts. Its antigen is currently unknown. With a much larger clone just one base away, this may be a read error. The CDR3 carries no conserved terminal phenylalanine or tryptophan, so it likely arises from a read error. Bulk tumor genomic DNA, 600 ng per sample, was the template. While surgery was under way, several biopsies spaced far apart were taken per primary tumor. It was patients with untreated, newly diagnosed non-small cell lung cancer who underwent curative surgery.

Notes on the study in general: Most high-frequency T-cell receptor beta clonotypes were specific to a single patient. With local tumor mutational burden, local T-cell clonality showed a moderate but significant correlation (R roughly 0.3).

Trimming pared 6 bases from V and 0 bases from J, leaving 12 bases between. The CDR3 is 14 residues long. The germline V gene encodes CDR1 KGHSH and CDR2 LQKENI. Input material: lung tumor tissue. The chain couples TRBV18 to TRBJ2-7, with a weak D call TRBD1 (6 bases). The clonotype comes from a man aged 55 to 70 with non-small cell lung cancer. CDR3 region: CASSARGYSYEQYL. CDR3 DNA: TGTGCCAGCTCCGCAAGGGGGTACTCCTACGAGCAGTACCTC.